This TCR beta chain was identified during a study of T cells in narcolepsy listed by TCRdb under 2018. Study-level background: The study enrolled patients with narcolepsy type 1 or type 2 (NT1, NT2) together with healthy control donors. The study used TCR Vbeta sequencing to track clonotypes in blood and CSF while looking for autoreactive T cells in narcolepsy patients that target self-antigens of hypocretin neurons (hypocretin, TRIB2).

There are 12 amino acids in the CDR3, from cysteine to phenylalanine inclusive. Only CDR3 DNA remains: 36 bases, in frame from the first base. For CDR1 and CDR2, the germline V gene (reference sequence) lists LNHNV and YYDKDF. V sheds 2 bases and J sheds 5 bases, leaving 6 bases between their ends. The library was generated by the immunoSEQ multiplex PCR assay. TCRdb obtained this table from immuneACCESS and retained in-frame rearrangements with V and J assigned. These tables miss some clones; where compared with another copy, unresolved V genes account for less than half of the shortfall, and the remainder is unexplained. This sample is represented by 30,000 to 40,000 clones; 80% to 85% of them were singletons. 2.5% of the sample goes to the ten largest clones. As for this clone: The antigen this receptor binds is unknown. No quality values exist for individual bases; no much larger clone is one base distant.

Results and caveats for the whole study, not just this receptor: Autoreactive clonotypes were reported to be detected serially in the blood of the same patients and of different patients, but not in the blood of healthy controls. No sequences matching autoreactive T cell clones were contained in some blood memory CD4+ repertoires from patients and controls. Numbers of sequenced blood memory CD4+ clonotypes were comparable, averaging roughly 40,000 in patients and some 33,000 in controls. Plots comparing CSF and blood CD4+ T cell clonotypes from the same patient highlighted HCRT-specific and TRIB2-specific autoreactive clonotypes.

For TCR Vbeta sequencing, memory CD4+ T cells were sorted ex vivo from the peripheral blood of narcolepsy patients and healthy controls. Material for sequencing was CD45RA- memory CD4+ T cells from PBMCs. The sample's cell subset or site, from its label and the paper: memory T cells sorted ex vivo from peripheral blood. This receptor chain uses TRBV15 and TRBJ2-5, with the D gene too uncertain to name. The receptor was isolated from a human donor with narcolepsy. The CDR3 here reads CATSRSRETQYF. The nucleotide sequence reads TGTGCCACCAGCAGAAGTCGTGAGACCCAGTACTTC.